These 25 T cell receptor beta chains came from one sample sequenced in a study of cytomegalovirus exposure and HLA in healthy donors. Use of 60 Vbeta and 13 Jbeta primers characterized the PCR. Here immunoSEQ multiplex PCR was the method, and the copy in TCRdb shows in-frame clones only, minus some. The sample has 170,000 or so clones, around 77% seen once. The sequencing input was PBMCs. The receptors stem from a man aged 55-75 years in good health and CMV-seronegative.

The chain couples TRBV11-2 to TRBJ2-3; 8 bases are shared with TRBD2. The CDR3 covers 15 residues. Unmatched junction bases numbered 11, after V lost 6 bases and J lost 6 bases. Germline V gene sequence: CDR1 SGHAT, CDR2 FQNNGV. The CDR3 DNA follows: TGTGCCAGCAGGGTTCCCGGGGGGGCCGTGGATACGCAGTATTTT. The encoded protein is CASRVPGGAVDTQYF. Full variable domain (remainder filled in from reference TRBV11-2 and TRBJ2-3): EAGVAQSPRYKIIEKRQSVAFWCNPISGHATLYWYQQILGQGPKLLIQFQNNGVVDDSQLPKDRFSAERLKGVDSTLKIQPAKLEDSAVYLCASRVPGGAVDTQYFGPGTRLTVL.

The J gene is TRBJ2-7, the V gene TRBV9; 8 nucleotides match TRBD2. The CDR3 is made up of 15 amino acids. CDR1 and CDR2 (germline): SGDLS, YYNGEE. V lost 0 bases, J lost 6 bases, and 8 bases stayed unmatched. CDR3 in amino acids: CASSVGAGLAGEQYF. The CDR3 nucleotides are TGTGCCAGCAGCGTAGGTGCAGGACTAGCCGGCGAGCAGTACTTC.

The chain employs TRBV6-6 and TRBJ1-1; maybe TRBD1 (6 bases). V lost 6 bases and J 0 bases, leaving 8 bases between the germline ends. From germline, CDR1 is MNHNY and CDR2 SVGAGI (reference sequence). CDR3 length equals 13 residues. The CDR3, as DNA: TGTGCCAGCAGGGACAGCATGAACACTGAAGCTTTCTTT. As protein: CASRDSMNTEAFF.

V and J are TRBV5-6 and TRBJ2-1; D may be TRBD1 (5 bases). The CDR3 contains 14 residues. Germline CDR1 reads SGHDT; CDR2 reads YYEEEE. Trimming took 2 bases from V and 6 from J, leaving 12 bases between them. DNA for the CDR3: TGTGCCAGCAGCTTCCTCGGACAATCCAATGAGCAGTTCTTC. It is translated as CASSFLGQSNEQFF.

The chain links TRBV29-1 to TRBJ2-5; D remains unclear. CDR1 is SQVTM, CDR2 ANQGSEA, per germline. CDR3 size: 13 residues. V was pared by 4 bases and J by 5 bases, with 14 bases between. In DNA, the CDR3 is TGCAGCGTTGGACCCTCCCACGGGGAGACCCAGTACTTC. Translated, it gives CSVGPSHGETQYF.

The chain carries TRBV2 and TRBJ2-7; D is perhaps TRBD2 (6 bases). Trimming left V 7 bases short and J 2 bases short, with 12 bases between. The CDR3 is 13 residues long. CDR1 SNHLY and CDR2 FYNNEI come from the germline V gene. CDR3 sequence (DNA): TGTGCCAGCACAACCGGGAGCCCCTACGAGCAGTACTTC. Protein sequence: CASTTGSPYEQYF.

This chain's CDR3 is CAISSGGALDTQYF. The CDR3 DNA follows: TGTGCCATCAGTAGCGGGGGGGCATTAGATACGCAGTATTTT. The gene calls are TRBV10-3 and TRBJ2-3; TRBD2 aligns across 10 bases. The CDR3 length is 14 residues. J was trimmed by 5 bases and V by 5 bases; bases with no gene match: 4. Germline values: CDR1 ENHRY, CDR2 SYGVKD.

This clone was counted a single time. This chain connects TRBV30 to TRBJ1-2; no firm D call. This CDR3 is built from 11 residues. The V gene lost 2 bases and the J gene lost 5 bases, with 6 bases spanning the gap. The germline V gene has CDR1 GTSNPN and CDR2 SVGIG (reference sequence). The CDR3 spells CAWSIQYGYTF. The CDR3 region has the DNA TGTGCCTGGAGTATACAGTATGGCTACACCTTC.

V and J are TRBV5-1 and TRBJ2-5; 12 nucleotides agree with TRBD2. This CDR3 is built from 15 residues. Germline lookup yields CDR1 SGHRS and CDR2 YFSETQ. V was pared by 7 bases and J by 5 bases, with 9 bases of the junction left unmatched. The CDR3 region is CASSPRLAGGETQYF. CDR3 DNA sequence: TGCGCCAGCTCCCCCCGGCTAGCGGGAGGGGAGACCCAGTACTTC. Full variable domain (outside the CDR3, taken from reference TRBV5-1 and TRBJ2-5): KAGVTQTPRYLIKTRGQQVTLSCSPISGHRSVSWYQQTPGQGLQFLFEYFSETQRNKGNFPGRFSGRQFSNSRSEMNVSTLELGDSALYLCASSPRLAGGETQYFGPGTRLLVL.

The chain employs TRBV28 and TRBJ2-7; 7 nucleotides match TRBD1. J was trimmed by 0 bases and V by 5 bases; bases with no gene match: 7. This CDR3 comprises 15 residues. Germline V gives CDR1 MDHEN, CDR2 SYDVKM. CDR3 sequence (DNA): TGTGCCAGCAGTGAGAAGACAGGGAGCTCCTACGAGCAGTACTTC. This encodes CASSEKTGSSYEQYF.

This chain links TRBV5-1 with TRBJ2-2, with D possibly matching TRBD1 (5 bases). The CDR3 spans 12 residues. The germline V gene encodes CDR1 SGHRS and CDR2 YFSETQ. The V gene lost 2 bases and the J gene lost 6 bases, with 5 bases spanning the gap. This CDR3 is CASSLGAGELFF. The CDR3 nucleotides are TGCGCCAGCAGCTTAGGGGCCGGGGAGCTGTTTTTT.

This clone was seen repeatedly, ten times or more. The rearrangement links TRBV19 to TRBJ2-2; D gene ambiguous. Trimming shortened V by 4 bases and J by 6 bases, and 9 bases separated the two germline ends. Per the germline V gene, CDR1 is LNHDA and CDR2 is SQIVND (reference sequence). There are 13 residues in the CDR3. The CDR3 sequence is CASSSGPSGELFF. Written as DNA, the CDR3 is TGTGCCAGTAGTAGCGGTCCATCCGGGGAGCTGTTTTTT. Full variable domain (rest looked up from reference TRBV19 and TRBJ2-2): DGGITQSPKYLFRKEGQNVTLSCEQNLNHDAMYWYRQDPGQGLRLIYYSQIVNDFQKGDIAEGYSVSREKKESFPLTVTSAQKNPTAFYLCASSSGPSGELFFGEGSRLTVL.

CDR3 amino acids: CASRTTGGKEGYTF. The CDR3 nucleotides read TGTGCCAGCAGAACGACAGGGGGCAAAGAAGGCTACACCTTC. The chain employs TRBV28 and TRBJ1-2; TRBD1 matches 10 bases. CDR1 and CDR2 (germline): MDHEN, SYDVKM. The CDR3 totals 14 residues. V lost 6 bases and J lost 8; bases outside the gene matches: 9.

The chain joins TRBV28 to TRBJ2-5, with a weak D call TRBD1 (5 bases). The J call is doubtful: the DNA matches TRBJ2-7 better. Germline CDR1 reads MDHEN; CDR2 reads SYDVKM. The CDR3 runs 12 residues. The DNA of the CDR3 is TGTGCCAGCAGTCCCCACAGGCACGAGCAGTACTTC. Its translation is CASSPHRHEQYF.

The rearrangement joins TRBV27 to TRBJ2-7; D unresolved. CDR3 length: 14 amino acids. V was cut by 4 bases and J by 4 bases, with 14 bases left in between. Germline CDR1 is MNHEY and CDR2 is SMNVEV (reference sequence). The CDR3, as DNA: TGTGCCAGCAGTTCGTACATAAATCCTTACGAGCAGTACTTC. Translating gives CASSSYINPYEQYF.

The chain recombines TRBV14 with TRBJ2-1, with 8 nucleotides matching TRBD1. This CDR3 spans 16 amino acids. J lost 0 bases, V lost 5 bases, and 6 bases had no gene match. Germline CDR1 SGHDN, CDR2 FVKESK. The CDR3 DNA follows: TGTGCCAGCAGCACGAGGACAGGGAGCTCCTACAATGAGCAGTTCTTC. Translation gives CASSTRTGSSYNEQFF.

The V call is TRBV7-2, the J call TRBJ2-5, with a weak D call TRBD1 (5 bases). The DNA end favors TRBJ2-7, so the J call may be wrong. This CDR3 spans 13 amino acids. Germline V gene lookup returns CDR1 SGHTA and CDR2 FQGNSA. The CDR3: CASSSTEMGEQYF. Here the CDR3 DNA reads TGTGCCAGCAGCTCGACAGAGATGGGCGAGCAGTACTTC.

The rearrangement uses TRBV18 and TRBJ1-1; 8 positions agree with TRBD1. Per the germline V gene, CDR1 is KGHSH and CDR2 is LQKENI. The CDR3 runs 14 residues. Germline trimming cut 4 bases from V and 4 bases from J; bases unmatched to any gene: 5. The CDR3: CASSRDRRGTEAFF. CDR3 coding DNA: TGTGCCAGCTCACGGGACAGGAGGGGCACTGAAGCTTTCTTT. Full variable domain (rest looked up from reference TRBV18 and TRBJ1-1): NAGVMQNPRHLVRRRGQEARLRCSPMKGHSHVYWYRQLPEEGLKFMVYLQKENIIDESGMPKERFSAEFPKEGPSILRIQQVVRGDSAAYFCASSRDRRGTEAFFGQGTRLTVV.

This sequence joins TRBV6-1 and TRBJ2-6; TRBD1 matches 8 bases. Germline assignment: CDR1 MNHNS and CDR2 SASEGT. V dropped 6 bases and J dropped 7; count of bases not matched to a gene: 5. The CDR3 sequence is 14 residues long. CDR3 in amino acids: CASSDRGPANVLTF. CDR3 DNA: TGTGCCAGCAGCGACAGGGGCCCCGCCAACGTCCTGACTTTC.

The CDR3 sequence is CASSQATGGETQYF. The CDR3 DNA reads as TGCGCCAGCAGCCAAGCAACGGGAGGGGAGACCCAGTACTTC. The chain carries TRBV4-3 and TRBJ2-5; TRBD2 agrees at 8 bases. CDR3 length: 14 amino acids. Germline V gene data show CDR1 as LGHNA and CDR2 as YSLEER. Trimming removed 1 base from V and 5 bases from J; junction bases left unmatched: 3.

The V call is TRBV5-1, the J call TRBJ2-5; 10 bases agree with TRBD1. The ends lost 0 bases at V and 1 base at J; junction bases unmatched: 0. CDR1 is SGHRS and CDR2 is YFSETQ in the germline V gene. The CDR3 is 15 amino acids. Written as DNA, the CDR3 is TGCGCCAGCAGCTTGGGGACAGGGGGCCAAGAGACCCAGTACTTC. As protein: CASSLGTGGQETQYF.

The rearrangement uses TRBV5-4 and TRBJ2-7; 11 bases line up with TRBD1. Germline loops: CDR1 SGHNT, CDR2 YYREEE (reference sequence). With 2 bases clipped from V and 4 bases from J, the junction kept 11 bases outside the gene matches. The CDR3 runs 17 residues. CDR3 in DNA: TGTGCCAGCAGCTTCCCCCGGGGGACAGGGGGAAGGTACGAGCAGTACTTC. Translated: CASSFPRGTGGRYEQYF.

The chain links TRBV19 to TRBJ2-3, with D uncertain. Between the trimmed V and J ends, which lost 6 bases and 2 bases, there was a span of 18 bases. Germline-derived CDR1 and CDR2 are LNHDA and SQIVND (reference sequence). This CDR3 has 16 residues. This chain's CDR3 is CASSPTGFRPTDTQYF. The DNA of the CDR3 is TGTGCCAGTAGCCCAACCGGTTTCCGCCCCACAGATACGCAGTATTTT.

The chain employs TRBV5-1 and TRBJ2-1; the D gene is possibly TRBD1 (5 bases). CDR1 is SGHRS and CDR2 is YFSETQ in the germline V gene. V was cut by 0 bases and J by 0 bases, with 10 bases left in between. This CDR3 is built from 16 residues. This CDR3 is CASSLGGSSSYNEQFF. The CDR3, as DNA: TGCGCCAGCAGCTTGGGGGGCAGCAGCTCCTACAATGAGCAGTTCTTC.

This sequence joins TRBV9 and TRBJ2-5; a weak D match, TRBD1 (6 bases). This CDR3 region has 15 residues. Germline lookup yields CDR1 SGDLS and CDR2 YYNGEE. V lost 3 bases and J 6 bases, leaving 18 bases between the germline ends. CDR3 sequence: CASSAQAQGPQTQYF. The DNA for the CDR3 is TGTGCCAGCAGCGCCCAGGCGCAGGGGCCTCAGACCCAGTACTTC.